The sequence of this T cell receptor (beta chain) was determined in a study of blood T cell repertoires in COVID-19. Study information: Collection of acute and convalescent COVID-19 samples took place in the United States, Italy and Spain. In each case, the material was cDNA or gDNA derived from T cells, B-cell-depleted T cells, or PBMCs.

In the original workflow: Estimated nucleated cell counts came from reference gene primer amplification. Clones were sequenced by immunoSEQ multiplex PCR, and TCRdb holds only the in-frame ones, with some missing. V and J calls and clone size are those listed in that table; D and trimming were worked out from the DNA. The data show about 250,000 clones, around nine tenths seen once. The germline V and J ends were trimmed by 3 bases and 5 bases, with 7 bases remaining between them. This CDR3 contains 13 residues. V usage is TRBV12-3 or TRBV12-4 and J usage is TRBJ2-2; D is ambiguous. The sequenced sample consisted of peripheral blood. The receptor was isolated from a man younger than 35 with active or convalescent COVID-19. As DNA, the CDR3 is TGTGCCAGCAGTTTTCAGTTTACCGGGGAGCTGTTTTTT. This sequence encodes CASSFQFTGELFF.